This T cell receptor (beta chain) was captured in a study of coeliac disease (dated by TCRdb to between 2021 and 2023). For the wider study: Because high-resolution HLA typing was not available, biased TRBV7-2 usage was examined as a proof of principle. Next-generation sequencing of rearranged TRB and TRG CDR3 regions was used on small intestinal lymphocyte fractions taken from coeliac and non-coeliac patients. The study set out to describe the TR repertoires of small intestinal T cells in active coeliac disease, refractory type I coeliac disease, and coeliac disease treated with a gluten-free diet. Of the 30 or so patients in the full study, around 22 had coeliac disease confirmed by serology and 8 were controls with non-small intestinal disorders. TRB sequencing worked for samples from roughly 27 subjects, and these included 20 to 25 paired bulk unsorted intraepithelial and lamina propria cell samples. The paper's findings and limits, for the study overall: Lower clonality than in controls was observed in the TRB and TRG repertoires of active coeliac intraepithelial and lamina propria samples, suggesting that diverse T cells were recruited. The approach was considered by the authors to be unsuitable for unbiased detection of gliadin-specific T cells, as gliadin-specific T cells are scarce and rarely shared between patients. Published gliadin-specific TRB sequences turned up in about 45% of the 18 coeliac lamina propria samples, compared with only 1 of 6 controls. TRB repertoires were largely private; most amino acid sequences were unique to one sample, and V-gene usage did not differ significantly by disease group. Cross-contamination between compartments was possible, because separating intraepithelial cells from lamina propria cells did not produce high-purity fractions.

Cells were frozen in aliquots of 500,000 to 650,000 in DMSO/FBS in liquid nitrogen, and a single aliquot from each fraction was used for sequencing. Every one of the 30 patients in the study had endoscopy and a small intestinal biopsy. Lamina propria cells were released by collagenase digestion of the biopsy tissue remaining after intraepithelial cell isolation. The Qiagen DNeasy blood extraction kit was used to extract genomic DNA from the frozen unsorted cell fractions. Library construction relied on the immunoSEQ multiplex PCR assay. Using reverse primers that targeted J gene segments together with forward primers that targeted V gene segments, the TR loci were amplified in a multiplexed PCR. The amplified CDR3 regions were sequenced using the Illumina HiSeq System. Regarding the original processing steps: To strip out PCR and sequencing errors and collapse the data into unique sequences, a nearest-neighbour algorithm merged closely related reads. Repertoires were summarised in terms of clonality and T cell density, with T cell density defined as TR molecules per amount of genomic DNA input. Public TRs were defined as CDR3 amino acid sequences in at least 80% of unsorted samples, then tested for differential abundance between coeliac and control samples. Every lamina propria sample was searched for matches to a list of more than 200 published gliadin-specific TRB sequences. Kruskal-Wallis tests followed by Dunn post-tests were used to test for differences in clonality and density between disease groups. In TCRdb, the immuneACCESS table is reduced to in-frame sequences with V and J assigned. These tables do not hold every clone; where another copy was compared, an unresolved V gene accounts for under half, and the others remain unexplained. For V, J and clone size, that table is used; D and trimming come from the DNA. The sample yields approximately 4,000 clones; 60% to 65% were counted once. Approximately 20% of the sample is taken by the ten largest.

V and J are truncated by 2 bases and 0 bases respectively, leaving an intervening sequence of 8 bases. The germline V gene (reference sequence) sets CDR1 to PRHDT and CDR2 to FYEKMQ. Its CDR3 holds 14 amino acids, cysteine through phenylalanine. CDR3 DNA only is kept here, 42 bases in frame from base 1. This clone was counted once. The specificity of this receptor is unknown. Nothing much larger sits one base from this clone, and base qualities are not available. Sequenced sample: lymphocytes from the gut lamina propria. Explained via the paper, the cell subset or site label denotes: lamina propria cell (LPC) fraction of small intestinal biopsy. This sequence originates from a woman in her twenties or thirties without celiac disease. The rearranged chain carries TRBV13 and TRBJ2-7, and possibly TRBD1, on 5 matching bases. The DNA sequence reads TGTGCCAGCAGCTTATCCGGACACTCCTACGAGCAGTACTTC. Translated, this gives CASSLSGHSYEQYF.